This T cell receptor (beta chain) was observed in a study of T cell changes during pregnancy in multiple sclerosis. Produced via immunoSEQ multiplex PCR; TCRdb's table is partial and in-frame only. The sample records 70,000 to 90,000 clones, about 93% being singletons. Germline loops: CDR1 SGHRS, CDR2 YFSETQ. The CDR3 covers 16 residues. V shed 6 bases and J 0 bases; nucleotides not matched to a gene: 7. The sequences come from peripheral blood, collected in the first trimester of pregnancy. This TCR was recovered from a female donor with multiple sclerosis, enrolled in a pregnancy study. The V and J genes are TRBV5-1 and TRBJ2-1; TRBD2 matches at 9 bases. In DNA form, the CDR3 reads TGCGCCAGCAACCCCCTTAGCGGGAGCTCCTACAATGAGCAGTTCTTC. Its translation is CASNPLSGSSYNEQFF.